This is a list of T cell receptor beta chains from one sample in a study of T-cell memory formation after mild COVID-19. TCRdb re-called the 5' RACE reads with MiXCR, one entry per CDR3 protein. This sample has some 350,000 distinct CDR3 sequences; about 15% occur once, and the top ten carry 20% to 25%. The sample taken for sequencing was PBMCs or a T cell subset sorted from them (not recorded which). The receptors were sampled from a man between 18 and 29 years old who had mild COVID-19 (a few samples of this study predate the infection). Cell type and time point are not known. CDR3s include the opening cysteine and the closing phenylalanine or tryptophan. The D gene is left open where the match is weak. For some rows the clone size is stated as once, few or many, or as a class when expanded; others skip it.

D	size	V	J	DNA	CDR3
TRBD2	NA	TRBV29-1	TRBJ2-7	TGCAGCGTTGAAGATCCGATGTGGCGGGGGGGCCTTTTATCCTACGAGCAGTACTTC	CSVEDPMWRGGLLSYEQYF
NA	few	TRBV7-6	TRBJ2-5	TGTGCCAGCAGCTGGGCACGAGAGACCCAGTACTTC	CASSWARETQYF
TRBD2	few	TRBV7-2	TRBJ2-1	TGTGCCAGCAGAAAAGGACTAGCCTACACCTCCTACAATGAGCAGTTCTTC	CASRKGLAYTSYNEQFF
NA	few	TRBV6-5	TRBJ1-4	TGTGCCAGCAGCTCCGGGACCCTGACGGAAAAACTGTTTTTT	CASSSGTLTEKLFF
NA	many	TRBV3-1	TRBJ1-2	TGTGCCAGCAGCCAAGGGGAGGCAGTAGACTATGGCTACACCTTC	CASSQGEAVDYGYTF
NA	many	TRBV7-2	TRBJ1-6	TGTGCCAGCAGCTTGTCATTTCGGGACGGGAGGAGTTCACCCCTCCACTTT	CASSLSFRDGRSSPLHF
NA	few	TRBV12-3/TRBV12-4	TRBJ1-4	TGTGCCAGCAGTTTCGGAGCAGGGGCAGATGAAAAACTGTTTTTT	CASSFGAGADEKLFF
NA	NA	TRBV12-3/TRBV12-4	TRBJ2-3	TGTGCCAGCAGTTTAACGGACGGCTTCACAGATACGCAGTATTTT	CASSLTDGFTDTQYF
NA	NA	TRBV28	TRBJ1-5	TGTGCCAGCACCTTCTCCGGGTATCAGCCCCAGCATTTT	CASTFSGYQPQHF
TRBD2	NA	TRBV5-1	TRBJ2-7	TGCGCCAGCAGCTTTGGGACTAGCGGGTATTACGAGCAGTACTTC	CASSFGTSGYYEQYF
TRBD2	NA	TRBV19	TRBJ2-3	TGTGCCAGTACCCGGGGGGGTTTCACAGATACGCAGTATTTT	CASTRGGFTDTQYF
TRBD2	few	TRBV5-1	TRBJ2-5	TGCGCCAGCAGCCTAGGACTAGCCCTTCTCCAAGAGACCCAGTACTTC	CASSLGLALLQETQYF
NA	many	TRBV27	TRBJ2-3	TGTGCCAGCAGTCCCCGCCCCAGCACAGATACGCAGTATTTT	CASSPRPSTDTQYF
NA	few	TRBV7-9	TRBJ1-2	TGTGCCAGCAGCTCCATGCTCAGGGATGGCTACACCTTC	CASSSMLRDGYTF
NA	few	TRBV20-1	TRBJ1-5	TGCAGTGCTGAGAATAGCAATCAGCCCCAGCATTTT	CSAENSNQPQHF
TRBD2	NA	TRBV7-6	TRBJ2-3	TGTGCCAGCAGCCCGCCGGGTGCGGGGGGGCTGAATACGCAGTATTTT	CASSPPGAGGLNTQYF
NA	NA	TRBV19	TRBJ2-1	TGTGCCAGTAGTCTTTACCCCCCCGGCGTACCGAGCTCCTACAATGAGCAGTTCTTC	CASSLYPPGVPSSYNEQFF
NA	few	TRBV3-1	TRBJ1-1	TGTGCCAGCAGCTCTTCAGGGCGGCAGATGGCTTTCTTT	CASSSSGRQMAFF
NA	NA	TRBV20-1	TRBJ2-5	TGCAGTGCCGTCGGGAGAGGGAGGAAGACCCAGTACTTC	CSAVGRGRKTQYF
TRBD1	NA	TRBV28	TRBJ1-2	TGTGCCAGCTCCCAGGACAGGGGGCTAAATGGCTACACCTTC	CASSQDRGLNGYTF
NA	few	TRBV7-2	TRBJ1-1	TGTGCCAGCAGCCTTGGTGCGTCGGGCGGAACTGAAGCTTTCTTT	CASSLGASGGTEAFF
NA	few	TRBV4-3	TRBJ1-2	TGCGCCAGCAGCCAAGATATAAGAACTAACTATGGCTACACCTTC	CASSQDIRTNYGYTF
NA	NA	TRBV3-1	TRBJ2-1	TGTGCCAGCAGCCGCCGGGACAATGAGCAGTTCTTC	CASSRRDNEQFF
NA	NA	TRBV12-3/TRBV12-4	TRBJ1-4	TGTGCCAGCAGTTCGCAGGGGCCGAATGAAAAACTGTTTTTT	CASSSQGPNEKLFF
TRBD2	NA	TRBV20-1	TRBJ2-1	TGCAGTGCTAGAGTTGTGCGGGGGACCGGGGATGAGCAGTTCTTC	CSARVVRGTGDEQFF
TRBD1	NA	TRBV5-1	TRBJ2-2	TGCGCCAGCAGCTGGGGACAGTTCGCGAACACCGGGGAGCTGTTTTTT	CASSWGQFANTGELFF
NA	few	TRBV21-1	TRBJ1-6	TGTGCCAGCAGCTTATTAACAGGGATCAATTCACCCCTCCACTTT	CASSLLTGINSPLHF
NA	few	TRBV12-5	TRBJ2-1	TGTGCTAGTGGTTTGGGGTTAAATGAGCAGTTCTTC	CASGLGLNEQFF